Below are 21 T cell receptor beta chains sequenced from a single sample in a study of blood T cell repertoires in COVID-19. Generated by immunoSEQ multiplex PCR, the TCRdb table keeps only in-frame clones and is missing some. The data contain hundreds of thousands of clones, around 88% of them singletons. The sequenced sample consisted of peripheral blood. These receptors all come from a woman aged 25-40 years who had recovered from COVID-19.

V is TRBV6-5 and J is TRBJ2-1; D possibly corresponds to TRBD2 (5 bases). V shed 6 bases and J shed 9 bases, with 15 bases lying between them. This CDR3 comprises 13 residues. Germline V gene sequence: CDR1 MNHEY, CDR2 SVGAGI. As DNA, the CDR3 is TGTGCCAGCAGCAAGACTATCCCGGGTGAGCAGTTCTTC. Its protein is CASSKTIPGEQFF.

This chain links TRBV28 with TRBJ1-2, with no clear D. Germline V gives CDR1 MDHEN, CDR2 SYDVKM. The CDR3 is 12 residues long. Deletions cut 4 bases from V and 6 bases from J, with 9 bases between. The CDR3: CASSSPPNGYTF. CDR3 nucleotide sequence: TGTGCCAGCAGTTCGCCCCCTAATGGCTACACCTTC.

This clone appeared once. The CDR3 DNA sequence: TGTGCCAGCAGCCCCGGACAGGGGCCAGAGACCCAGTACTTC. It yields the protein CASSPGQGPETQYF. The chain couples TRBV5-4 to TRBJ2-5; TRBD1 agrees at 9 bases. The CDR3 runs to 14 residues. Per the germline V gene, CDR1 is SGHNT and CDR2 is YYREEE (reference sequence). Trimming removed 4 bases from V and 4 bases from J; junction bases left unmatched: 5.

The V call is TRBV5-1, the J call TRBJ1-4, with a tentative D call TRBD1 (5 bases). This CDR3 region has 14 residues. V dropped 0 bases and J dropped 5 bases, with 8 bases sitting between them. The germline CDR1 and CDR2 sequences are SGHRS and YFSETQ. CDR3 sequence: CASSLGGRNEKLFF. DNA of the CDR3: TGCGCCAGCAGCTTGGGGGGGAGGAATGAAAAACTGTTTTTT. Variable domain in full (rest from reference TRBV5-1 and TRBJ1-4): KAGVTQTPRYLIKTRGQQVTLSCSPISGHRSVSWYQQTPGQGLQFLFEYFSETQRNKGNFPGRFSGRQFSNSRSEMNVSTLELGDSALYLCASSLGGRNEKLFFGSGTQLSVL.

V and J are TRBV14 and TRBJ2-7, with D possibly matching TRBD1 (5 bases). The CDR3 has 12 amino acids. Between the trimmed V and J ends, which lost 2 bases and 3 bases, there was a span of 5 bases. The germline CDR1 and CDR2 sequences are SGHDN and FVKESK. CDR3 nucleotides: TGTGCCAGCAGCCAACAGGGCTACGAGCAGTACTTC. The encoded protein is CASSQQGYEQYF.

This chain connects TRBV12-3 or TRBV12-4 to TRBJ1-3, with D unresolved. CDR3 size: 11 residues. V lost 5 bases and J 6 bases, leaving 5 bases between the germline ends. The CDR3 coding sequence is TGTGCCAGCAGTCGAGAAAACACCATATATTTT. Its protein is CASSRENTIYF.

The rearrangement links TRBV7-2 to TRBJ2-3; D remains ambiguous. V shed 3 bases and J shed 2 bases, with 6 bases lying between them. Germline loops: CDR1 SGHTA, CDR2 FQGNSA. The CDR3 runs 13 residues. This CDR3 reads CASSFPSTDTQYF. The CDR3 DNA reads TGTGCCAGCAGCTTCCCTTCCACAGATACGCAGTATTTT.

The V and J genes are TRBV6-5 and TRBJ2-7, with D possibly TRBD2 on 5 matching bases. The germline V gene encodes CDR1 MNHEY and CDR2 SVGAGI. The length of the CDR3 is 14 residues. The V end lost 1 base, the J end lost 7 bases, and 14 bases lay between the germline ends. The CDR3 loop reads CASSYWIGPGEQYF. CDR3 nucleotide sequence: TGTGCCAGCAGTTACTGGATAGGACCGGGGGAGCAGTACTTC.

This chain joins TRBV12-3 or TRBV12-4 and TRBJ2-7; D is undetermined. This CDR3 comprises 12 residues. V was clipped by 4 bases and J by 6 bases, with 10 bases between them. This CDR3 reads CASSYGQFEQYF. CDR3 coding DNA: TGTGCCAGCAGTTATGGGCAGTTCGAGCAGTACTTC.

This chain joins TRBV3-1 (or the pseudogene TRBV3-2) and TRBJ1-1, with D perhaps matching TRBD1 (5 bases). Trimming stripped 1 base from V and 7 bases from J, with 10 bases between. The CDR3 loop spans 13 amino acids. CDR1 LGHDT and CDR2 YNNKEL come from the germline V gene (reference sequence). Written as DNA, the CDR3 is TGTGCCAGCAGCCAAGTGGAAGGGGATGAAGCTTTCTTT. Translating it yields CASSQVEGDEAFF.

The genes are TRBV5-1 and TRBJ2-5, with 11 bases lining up with TRBD2. V was clipped by 4 bases and J by 6 bases; unmatched bases: 11. The CDR3 loop spans 16 amino acids. Germline V lookup: CDR1 SGHRS, CDR2 YFSETQ. The CDR3 here is CASSPPLAGGRQTQYF. As DNA, the CDR3 is TGCGCCAGCAGCCCCCCGCTAGCGGGGGGCAGACAGACCCAGTACTTC.

J is TRBJ1-3 and V is TRBV7-8, with D possibly TRBD1 on 5 matching bases. The CDR3 has 14 residues. The ends were cut back, 4 bases at V and 2 bases at J, with 9 bases in the middle. Germline loops: CDR1 SGHVS, CDR2 FQNEAQ. The CDR3 coding sequence is TGTGCCAGCAGCTACGACAGCGCTGGAAACACCATATATTTT. It translates to CASSYDSAGNTIYF. The variable domain in full, completed from reference TRBV7-8 and TRBJ1-3, reads GAGVSQSPRYKVAKRGQDVALRCDPISGHVSLFWYQQALGQGPEFLTYFQNEAQLDKSGLPSDRFFAERPEGSVSTLKIQRTQQEDSAVYLCASSYDSAGNTIYFGEGSWLTVV.

The chain uses TRBV19 and TRBJ2-1, with unresolved D. The CDR3 is made up of 15 amino acids. Per germline, CDR1 LNHDA and CDR2 SQIVND (reference sequence). The germline V and J ends were trimmed by 0 bases and 9 bases, with 15 bases remaining between them. CDR3 in DNA: TGTGCCAGTAGTATAGATCTTTCGGTAATCACTGAGCAGTTCTTC. Protein: CASSIDLSVITEQFF.

This clone is a singleton in its sample. CDR3 region: CASSNRTSPRPQFF. The CDR3 DNA reads as TGTGCCAGCAGCAACCGGACTAGCCCTCGGCCGCAGTTCTTC. The chain uses TRBV7-3 and TRBJ2-1; 8 bases align to TRBD2. CDR1 SGHTA and CDR2 FQGTGA come from the germline V gene. V lost 5 bases, J lost 12 bases, and 12 bases stayed unmatched. CDR3 length: 14 amino acids.

J is TRBJ2-3 and V is TRBV4-2; the match to TRBD2 covers 11 bases. The CDR3 covers 16 residues. The V and J ends lost 0 bases and 4 bases, in that order; junction bases with no gene match: 3. Germline V lookup: CDR1 LGHNA, CDR2 YNFKEQ. Here the CDR3 DNA reads TGTGCCAGCAGCCAAGATACTAGCGGGGGACCAGATACGCAGTATTTT. Translation: CASSQDTSGGPDTQYF.

The CDR3 sequence: CASSRTGTSGELFF. The DNA of the CDR3 is TGTGCCAGCAGCCGTACAGGGACAAGCGGGGAGCTGTTTTTT. The V and J genes are TRBV7-2 and TRBJ2-2; D may be TRBD1 (6 bases). The CDR3 length is 14 residues. V gave up 5 bases and J gave up 7 bases, with 14 bases separating them. The germline CDR1 and CDR2 sequences are SGHTA and FQGNSA.

This clone has only a few counts. This rearrangement joins TRBV6-4 to TRBJ1-1; 9 bases are a match to TRBD1. The germline V gene has CDR1 MRHNA and CDR2 SNTAGT. Unmatched junction bases numbered 3, after V lost 2 bases and J lost 8 bases. The CDR3 runs to 13 residues. CDR3 protein: CASSDGTGREAFF. CDR3 DNA sequence: TGTGCCAGCAGTGACGGGACAGGGCGAGAAGCTTTCTTT.

The chain uses TRBV28 and TRBJ1-3; tentatively, D is TRBD1 (5 bases). The V end was cut by 6 bases, the J end by 0 bases, with 15 bases between. The CDR3 spans 16 residues. The V gene's germline CDR1 is MDHEN and CDR2 SYDVKM. CDR3 DNA: TGTGCCAGCAGCTCCCTTGGGGCGTACTCTGGAAACACCATATATTTT. This gives the protein CASSSLGAYSGNTIYF.

This rearrangement joins TRBV5-3 to TRBJ1-5, with 8 bases fitting TRBD1. TRBV5-3 is an ORF, with its function uncertain. With V trimmed by 2 bases and J by 9 bases, 13 bases remained unmatched. This CDR3 is 16 amino acids long. The CDR3 DNA is TGTGCCAGAAGCTTACGTCAGTCGAGGACAGGGCGGCCCCAGCATTTT. It translates to CARSLRQSRTGRPQHF.

The chain joins TRBV28 to TRBJ1-1; D gene unclear. The CDR3 runs to 13 residues. Germline loops: CDR1 MDHEN, CDR2 SYDVKM. Trimming left V 5 bases short and J 1 base short, with 8 bases between. The CDR3 nucleotides are TGTGCCAGCAGTGACCGAGGGAACACTGAAGCTTTCTTT. Protein product: CASSDRGNTEAFF.

The V and J genes are TRBV4-3 and TRBJ1-3; 7 bases match TRBD1. The germline CDR1 and CDR2 sequences are LGHNA and YSLEER. The CDR3 is made up of 17 amino acids. The ends lost 0 bases at V and 4 bases at J; junction bases unmatched: 9. CDR3 protein: CASSQDPTGRKGNTIYF. CDR3 bases: TGCGCCAGCAGCCAAGATCCGACAGGGAGAAAGGGAAACACCATATATTTT.